The 20 T cell receptor beta chains below come from one sample, sequenced in a study of shared clonotypes between healthy human individuals. Only in-frame clones appear in the TCRdb table, and some are missing; sequencing was by immunoSEQ multiplex PCR. The data contain about 960,000 clones, 60% to 85% of them singletons. Sequencing was done on a sample of memory CD4+ T cells sorted from blood. The subset denotes: CD45RA-negative fraction. The receptor source for this set is a man aged 18 to 35 in good health.

This clone appeared a single time. This chain uses TRBV7-2 with TRBJ1-3; D uncertain. CDR3 length equals 15 residues. In germline, CDR1 is SGHTA, CDR2 FQGNSA. V lost 5 bases, J lost 0 bases, and 11 bases lay in between. The CDR3 is CASSQTRSSGNTIYF. The CDR3 DNA sequence: TGTGCCAGCAGCCAAACTCGAAGCTCTGGAAACACCATATATTTT.

This chain uses TRBV6-1 with TRBJ1-5, with 11 nucleotides matching TRBD1. Germline values: CDR1 MNHNS, CDR2 SASEGT. The length of the CDR3 is 18 residues. J lost 2 bases, V lost 4 bases, and 10 bases had no gene match. CDR3 amino acids: CASSGQWDRGNRNQPQHF. The CDR3 bases are TGTGCCAGCAGTGGACAATGGGACAGGGGGAACCGCAATCAGCCCCAGCATTTT.

Turning to this clone: No DNA is shown, since the ends of the CDR3 on it are uncertain; the CDR3 is the one TCRdb lists. This CDR3 reads CASTSGWTSGTYNEQFF. The chain couples TRBV19 to TRBJ2-1; TRBD2 is the table's D call and was not checked against the DNA. The CDR3 is 17 residues long, ends included. Germline assignment: CDR1 LNHDA and CDR2 SQIVND (reference sequence).

The chain combines TRBV27 with TRBJ2-1; 7 positions agree with TRBD2. Per germline, CDR1 MNHEY and CDR2 SMNVEV (reference sequence). This CDR3 is built from 15 residues. The V and J ends lost 6 bases and 8 bases, in that order; junction bases with no gene match: 13. CDR3 in DNA: TGTGCCAGCAGAACTAGCGCTAAACAAGCTGATGAGCAGTTCTTC. Protein sequence: CASRTSAKQADEQFF.

This sequence joins TRBV5-5 and TRBJ2-5; 8 positions agree with TRBD1. V shed 4 bases and J 4 bases; nucleotides not matched to a gene: 9. Looked up from germline, CDR1 is SGHKS and CDR2 is YYEKEE (reference sequence). This CDR3 contains 15 residues. CDR3 sequence (DNA): TGTGCCAGCAGCCCGGGCATTGGACAGGGAGAGACCCAGTACTTC. Residues: CASSPGIGQGETQYF.

This chain links TRBV19 with TRBJ2-4; possibly TRBD2 for D (5 bases). The CDR3 sequence is 14 residues long. Germline values: CDR1 LNHDA, CDR2 SQIVND (reference sequence). V lost 5 bases to trimming and J lost 9 bases, with 17 bases between them. The CDR3: CASSPGNPGIIQYF. The CDR3 region has the DNA TGTGCCAGTAGTCCCGGGAATCCTGGAATCATTCAGTACTTC.

J is TRBJ1-4 and V is TRBV6-7; D is ambiguous. TRBV6-7 is marked as an open reading frame, function uncertain. V shed 5 bases and J shed 8 bases, with 12 bases lying between them. The CDR3 has 13 amino acids. The CDR3 DNA reads as TGTGCCAGCAGTGAGGGTATATTAGAAAAACTGTTTTTT. It is translated as CASSEGILEKLFF.

The V and J genes are TRBV6-1 and TRBJ2-3, with a possible D match to TRBD1 (5 bases). V was pared by 7 bases and J by 4 bases, with 18 bases between. The length of the CDR3 is 15 residues. CDR1 is MNHNS, CDR2 SASEGT, per germline. CDR3 region: CASTPLKGAPDTQYF. The CDR3 DNA reads as TGTGCCAGCACCCCCTTAAAAGGGGCCCCAGATACGCAGTATTTT.

The genes are TRBV6-5 and TRBJ1-6; possibly TRBD1 for D (5 bases). Germline V gene lookup returns CDR1 MNHEY and CDR2 SVGAGI. V lost 2 bases and J 7 bases, leaving 12 bases between the germline ends. This CDR3 contains 15 residues. The CDR3 is CASSYEGSGNSPLHF. CDR3 sequence (DNA): TGTGCCAGCAGTTACGAGGGGAGCGGCAATTCACCCCTCCACTTT.

This chain connects TRBV10-2 to TRBJ1-5; 8 positions match TRBD1. V lost 9 bases, J lost 7 bases, and 14 bases stayed unmatched. The CDR3 is 15 amino acids. Germline CDR1 reads WSHSY; CDR2 reads SAAADI. The CDR3 sequence is CASRSGGRGPQPQHF. CDR3 nucleotides: TGCGCCAGTCGTAGTGGTGGCAGGGGGCCCCAGCCCCAGCATTTT.

This clone was counted a few times. For the CDR3, the DNA is TGTGCCAGCACCTTGACAGGGGGCACCGGGGAGCTGTTTTTT. Residues: CASTLTGGTGELFF. The V and J genes are TRBV7-3 and TRBJ2-2; 9 nucleotides align to TRBD1. CDR1 and CDR2 from the germline V gene are SGHTA and FQGTGA. V shed 7 bases and J 4 bases; nucleotides not matched to a gene: 4. This CDR3 has 14 amino acids.

This chain joins TRBV30 and TRBJ1-2, with TRBD1 matching 12 bases. The CDR3 runs 14 residues. Germline V gene lookup returns CDR1 GTSNPN and CDR2 SVGIG (reference sequence). The trim removed 0 bases at V and 4 bases at J, leaving 0 bases unmatched. CDR3 protein: CAWSVGQGAYGYTF. The CDR3 nucleotides are TGTGCCTGGAGTGTGGGACAGGGGGCCTATGGCTACACCTTC.

The chain uses TRBV30 and TRBJ1-5; D uncertain. There are 13 residues in the CDR3. The germline V gene encodes CDR1 GTSNPN and CDR2 SVGIG (reference sequence). Trimming left V 8 bases short and J 5 bases short, with 16 bases between. CDR3 region: CAVRFEGDQPQHF. DNA for the CDR3: TGTGCCGTAAGGTTTGAGGGAGATCAGCCCCAGCATTTT. The entire variable domain, with the rest obtained from reference TRBV30 and TRBJ1-5, is as follows: SQTIHQWPATLVQPVGSPLSLECTVEGTSNPNLYWYRQAAGRGLQLLFYSVGIGQISSEVPQNLSASRPQDRQFILSSKKLLLSDSGFYLCAVRFEGDQPQHFGDGTRLSIL.

The CDR3 here is CASSDSGRRHNEQFF. The DNA for the CDR3 is TGTGCCAGCAGTGACTCGGGGCGGAGACACAATGAGCAGTTCTTC. The genes are TRBV6-4 and TRBJ2-1; TRBD1 is a possible D gene (5 bases). V lost 0 bases and J 5 bases, leaving 11 bases between the germline ends. The CDR3 has 15 amino acids. The germline CDR1 and CDR2 sequences are MRHNA and SNTAGT.

The V gene is TRBV7-9, the J gene TRBJ2-3; D might be TRBD1 (6 bases). The CDR3 is made up of 16 amino acids. V lost 3 bases and J lost 1, with 14 bases in between. The germline V gene has CDR1 SEHNR and CDR2 FQNEAQ (reference sequence). As DNA, the CDR3 is TGTGCCAGCAGCTTCAGAACAGGGTGGGGCACAGATACGCAGTATTTT. Its protein is CASSFRTGWGTDTQYF.

The V and J genes are TRBV5-4 and TRBJ2-5; 11 positions agree with TRBD1. The DNA end is more similar to TRBJ2-7, so the J call may be wrong. This CDR3 comprises 15 residues. CDR1 SGHNT and CDR2 YYREEE come from the germline V gene (reference sequence). CDR3 DNA: TGTGCCAGCAGCGAATGGGACAGGGGGGCGGACGAGCAGTACTTC. Amino acid sequence: CASSEWDRGADEQYF.

Turning to this clone: Distinct nucleotide sequences in the sample also encode this CDR3. This chain joins TRBV7-2 and TRBJ1-5, with D possibly TRBD1 on 5 matching bases. Trimming removed 2 bases at V and 4 bases at J, with 9 bases between. Germline CDR1 and CDR2: SGHTA and FQGNSA. The CDR3 extends over 14 amino acids. The CDR3 nucleotides read TGTGCCAGCAGCTTACGGGGGGGGAATCAGCCCCAGCATTTT. This translates into CASSLRGGNQPQHF.

This clone has only one observation. This rearrangement joins TRBV18 to TRBJ2-1; 8 bases align to TRBD1. Germline CDR1 is KGHSH and CDR2 is LQKENI. J lost 9 bases, V lost 0 bases, and 10 bases had no gene match. This CDR3 has 16 amino acids. The chain's CDR3 is CASSPPETGGKGEQFF. In nucleotides, the CDR3 is TGTGCCAGCTCACCACCGGAAACAGGGGGAAAGGGTGAGCAGTTCTTC. The whole variable domain, remainder taken from reference TRBV18 and TRBJ2-1, is NAGVMQNPRHLVRRRGQEARLRCSPMKGHSHVYWYRQLPEEGLKFMVYLQKENIIDESGMPKERFSAEFPKEGPSILRIQQVVRGDSAAYFCASSPPETGGKGEQFFGPGTRLTVL.

The chain recombines TRBV30 with TRBJ2-7, with 9 bases lining up with TRBD2. V dropped 3 bases and J dropped 6; count of bases not matched to a gene: 6. Per the germline V gene, CDR1 is GTSNPN and CDR2 is SVGIG (reference sequence). The CDR3 is 13 amino acids. The CDR3 nucleotides read TGTGCCTGGAGGTCGGCTAGCGGGACCGAGCAGTACTTC. Encoded protein: CAWRSASGTEQYF.

This rearrangement joins TRBV9 to TRBJ2-1, with 9 bases lining up with TRBD2. V gave up 5 bases and J gave up 3 bases; unmatched junction bases: 6. The CDR3 is 15 amino acids. In germline, CDR1 is SGDLS, CDR2 YYNGEE. In DNA, the CDR3 is TGTGCCAGCAGTCGTAGCGGGAGCCTCTACAATGAGCAGTTCTTC. It encodes CASSRSGSLYNEQFF.